The rows below give T cell receptor beta chains drawn from one sample of a study of regulatory T cells in long-lasting Graves disease. From the multiplex PCR reads, TCRdb called clonotypes with MiXCR, one entry per CDR3 protein. The repertoire holds almost 450,000 distinct CDR3 sequences, with around 17% as singletons. This sample also appeared in a second study, on T cells in Graves' hyperthyroidism and ophthalmopathy.

This specimen was peripheral blood mononuclear cells (PBMCs), taken at new diagnosis, from a patient treated with antithyroid drugs. The receptors originated from a woman in her 30s with Graves disease. Each CDR3 is given with its conserved first and last residue. The D gene is left open where the match is weak. Size values are once, few and many counts, or a class for expanded clones, and some rows have none.

>.|TRBJ1-2|many|TRBV6-1
CASSEFPGDLYGYTF
TGTGCCAGCAGTGAATTTCCAGGGGACCTCTATGGCTACACCTTC
>.|TRBJ2-5|many|TRBV6-5
CASSYSDYQETQYF
TGTGCCAGCAGTTACTCGGACTACCAAGAGACCCAGTACTTC
>.|TRBJ2-1|many|TRBV11-1
CASSFSPTYNEQFF
TGTGCCAGCAGCTTCAGCCCGACTTACAATGAGCAGTTCTTC
>TRBD2|TRBJ2-5|few|TRBV7-6
CASSLSGTRLQYF
TGTGCCAGCAGCTTATCCGGGACTAGACTCCAGTACTTC
>TRBD2|TRBJ2-1|many|TRBV6-2/TRBV6-3
CASSYYRDYAYNEQFF
TGTGCCAGCAGTTACTACCGGGACTACGCCTACAATGAGCAGTTCTTC
>TRBD2|TRBJ2-2|.|TRBV7-9
CASSFRRGGLTSNTGEQFF
TGTGCCAGCAGCTTTCGGCGGGGGGGGTTAACGTCGAACACCGGGGAGCAGTTTTTT
>TRBD2|TRBJ2-1|.|TRBV28
CATRLAGGESSYNEQFF
TGTGCCACCCGACTAGCGGGAGGGGAAAGCTCCTACAATGAGCAGTTCTTC
>.|TRBJ1-5|many|TRBV6-2/TRBV6-3
CASSYSRGDNSNQPQHF
TGTGCCAGCAGTTACTCGAGAGGGGATAATAGCAATCAGCCCCAGCATTTT
>TRBD2|TRBJ2-1|few|TRBV6-2/TRBV6-3
CASKLADYNEQFF
TGTGCCAGCAAGCTAGCGGACTATAATGAGCAGTTCTTC
>.|TRBJ2-7|many|TRBV28
CASSLVGRYEQYF
TGTGCCAGCAGTTTAGTGGGCCGCTACGAGCAGTACTTC
>.|TRBJ2-5|many|TRBV6-1
CASTVQGVNAGRAKVTQYF
TGTGCCAGCACCGTACAGGGAGTTAACGCCGGACGCGCTAAAGTGACCCAGTACTTC
>TRBD2|TRBJ2-5|many|TRBV6-2/TRBV6-3
CASSYSHPLAVNQETQYF
TGTGCCAGCAGTTACTCTCACCCGCTAGCGGTGAACCAAGAGACCCAGTACTTC
>.|TRBJ2-7|many|TRBV6-2/TRBV6-3
CASSYIQGTYEQYF
TGTGCCAGCAGTTATATACAGGGTACCTACGAGCAGTACTTC
>TRBD2|TRBJ2-3|many|TRBV6-2/TRBV6-3
CASSSIAGRSDTQYF
TGTGCCAGCAGTTCGATAGCGGGGAGATCAGATACGCAGTATTTT
>TRBD1|TRBJ1-2|few|TRBV5-1
CASSLGPGQGNGYTF
TGCGCCAGCAGCTTGGGACCGGGACAGGGTAATGGCTACACCTTC
>.|TRBJ2-1|.|TRBV19
CASSMGVEQFF
TGTGCCAGTAGTATGGGCGTGGAGCAGTTCTTC
>.|TRBJ2-3|many|TRBV7-2
CASSFGHADTQYF
TGTGCCAGCAGCTTCGGACATGCAGATACGCAGTATTTT
>.|TRBJ1-1|many|TRBV9
CASSVFGGVDTEAFF
TGTGCCAGCAGCGTATTTGGGGGCGTAGACACTGAAGCTTTCTTT
>TRBD1|TRBJ1-4|few|TRBV9
CASGSAQGAGTATNEKLFF
TGTGCCAGCGGCTCAGCCCAGGGCGCGGGGACAGCAACTAATGAAAAACTGTTTTTT
>TRBD2|TRBJ2-7|many|TRBV20-1
CSARYGTSGRAAYEQYF
TGCAGCGCTAGATATGGGACTAGCGGGAGGGCAGCATACGAGCAGTACTTC
>.|TRBJ2-1|many|TRBV28
CASSTETWGEQFF
TGTGCCAGCAGTACCGAGACTTGGGGTGAGCAGTTCTTC
>TRBD2|TRBJ2-1|many|TRBV28
CASWSSGRAHEQFF
TGTGCCAGCTGGTCAAGCGGGAGGGCACATGAGCAGTTCTTC
>TRBD1|TRBJ2-1|many|TRBV28
CASRSARGQAEQFF
TGTGCCAGCAGGTCCGCCAGGGGGCAGGCTGAGCAGTTCTTC
>.|TRBJ1-1|many|TRBV15
CATSAGHGKLTEAFF
TGTGCCACCAGCGCCGGCCACGGGAAGTTGACTGAAGCTTTCTTT
>TRBD1|TRBJ1-1|.|TRBV5-5
CASSSGISQGAGTEAFF
TGTGCCAGCAGCTCGGGTATTTCTCAGGGGGCGGGCACTGAAGCTTTCTTT
>.|TRBJ2-5|many|TRBV20-1
CSARPPGGPKTQYF
TGCAGTGCTAGGCCCCCGGGGGGCCCAAAGACCCAGTACTTC
>TRBD2|TRBJ2-3|.|TRBV4-1
CASSLAGDSDTQYF
TGCGCCAGCAGCTTAGCGGGAGATTCAGATACGCAGTATTTT